These 8 T cell receptor beta chains originate from one sample sequenced in a study of T-cell memory formation after mild COVID-19. TCRdb itself ran the 5' RACE reads through MiXCR, one entry per CDR3 protein. The sample records roughly 130,000 distinct CDR3 sequences, over 15% being singletons. Sample: PBMCs or a T cell subset sorted from them (not recorded which). Source of these receptors: a young man who had mild COVID-19 (a few samples of this study predate the infection). Cell type and time point are not known.

This chain uses TRBV5-1 with TRBJ2-5, with D possibly being TRBD2 (6 bases). Germline-derived CDR1 and CDR2 are SGHRS and YFSETQ. The CDR3 extends over 15 amino acids. V was cut by 1 base and J by 4 bases, with 14 bases left in between. The CDR3 DNA follows: TGCGCCAGCAGCTTGTGGGGAGGAGGGGCAGAGACCCAGTACTTC. This translates into CASSLWGGGAETQYF.

The chain carries TRBV7-2 and TRBJ1-1, with TRBD1 as a possible D gene (5 bases). Trimming removed 2 bases from V and 3 bases from J, with 7 bases in between. Germline V gives CDR1 SGHTA, CDR2 FQGNSA. The CDR3 length is 13 residues. CDR3 sequence: CASSLTRDTEAFF. For the CDR3, the DNA is TGTGCCAGCAGCTTAACCAGGGACACTGAAGCTTTCTTT.

V is TRBV20-1 and J is TRBJ2-7; the match to TRBD1 covers 8 bases. V lost 2 bases, J lost 3 bases, and 6 bases stayed unmatched. Germline CDR1 DFQATT, CDR2 SNEGSKA (reference sequence). There are 14 residues in the CDR3. The CDR3 sequence: CSARRPGGRYEQYF. CDR3 DNA: TGCAGTGCTAGAAGGCCAGGGGGCCGCTACGAGCAGTACTTC.

This clonotype was detected ten times or more. The chain employs TRBV6-9 and TRBJ2-1, with 11 bases fitting TRBD1. V lost 4 bases and J lost 7; bases outside the gene matches: 3. This CDR3 is 14 amino acids long. CDR1 is MNHGY and CDR2 is SVAAGI in the germline V gene. The CDR3 DNA reads as TGTGCCAGCAGTTCGGGACAGGGGGTTAATGAGCAGTTCTTC. It is translated as CASSSGQGVNEQFF.

Only a few counts were recorded for this clonotype. The gene calls are TRBV15 and TRBJ1-1; possibly TRBD1 for D (6 bases). V lost 8 bases and J 4 bases, leaving 14 bases between the germline ends. The CDR3 has 13 amino acids. In germline, CDR1 is LNHNV, CDR2 YYDKDF (reference sequence). As DNA, the CDR3 is TGTGCCACCGGAGTAACAGGGTTCACTGAAGCTTTCTTT. Encoded protein: CATGVTGFTEAFF. The full variable domain, rest sourced from reference TRBV15 and TRBJ1-1, is DAMVIQNPRYQVTQFGKPVTLSCSQTLNHNVMYWYQQKSSQAPKLLFHYYDKDFNNEADTPDNFQSRRPNTSFCFLDIRSPGLGDTAMYLCATGVTGFTEAFFGQGTRLTVV.

This chain connects TRBV5-1 to TRBJ2-3; either TRBD1 or TRBD2 may supply D (5 bases each). Germline V gene sequence: CDR1 SGHRS, CDR2 YFSETQ. The CDR3 extends over 16 amino acids. V was pared by 4 bases and J by 5 bases, with 20 bases between. This chain's CDR3 is CASSPGGLGAIDTQYF. DNA of the CDR3: TGCGCCAGCAGCCCAGGAGGACTTGGGGCCATAGATACGCAGTATTTT. Variable domain in full (rest from reference TRBV5-1 and TRBJ2-3): KAGVTQTPRYLIKTRGQQVTLSCSPISGHRSVSWYQQTPGQGLQFLFEYFSETQRNKGNFPGRFSGRQFSNSRSEMNVSTLELGDSALYLCASSPGGLGAIDTQYFGPGTRLTVL.

This clonotype was seen a handful of times. This chain links TRBV12-3 or TRBV12-4 with TRBJ2-4; D gene unclear. The V end lost 6 bases, the J end lost 1 base, and 10 bases lay between the germline ends. The CDR3 spans 14 residues. The CDR3 coding sequence is TGTGCCAGCAGCCCGAATGCGGCCAAAAACATTCAGTACTTC. This gives the protein CASSPNAAKNIQYF.

The J gene is TRBJ2-3, the V gene TRBV11-2; 8 bases map to TRBD2. Germline V gene lookup returns CDR1 SGHAT and CDR2 FQNNGV. V shed 3 bases and J 1 base; nucleotides not matched to a gene: 6. The length of the CDR3 is 16 residues. In DNA, the CDR3 is TGTGCCAGCAGCTTCTATTTTAGCGGGGGCACAGATACGCAGTATTTT. Translated, it gives CASSFYFSGGTDTQYF. Based on the CDR3 plus reference TRBV11-2 and TRBJ2-3, the full variable domain is EAGVAQSPRYKIIEKRQSVAFWCNPISGHATLYWYQQILGQGPKLLIQFQNNGVVDDSQLPKDRFSAERLKGVDSTLKIQPAKLEDSAVYLCASSFYFSGGTDTQYFGPGTRLTVL.